A selection of T cell receptor beta chains follows, all from one sample in a study of shared clonotypes between healthy human individuals. Data came from immunoSEQ multiplex PCR; TCRdb stores just in-frame clones and leaves some out. Of millions of clones listed, under 95% are singletons. The sample comprised naive CD8+ T cells from PBMCs. The receptors come from a man between 18 and 35 years old in good health. Some clones in this sample may be carry-over from other donors' samples. CDR3s include the opening cysteine and the closing phenylalanine or tryptophan. D genes are given only for firm matches. Only part of the rows carry a size: once, few, many, or a class if the clone is expanded.

V gene	J gene	D gene	clone size	CDR3 protein	CDR3 DNA
TRBV28	TRBJ2-5	NA	NA	CASSFTGGEETQYF	TGTGCCAGCAGTTTTACAGGGGGGGAAGAGACCCAGTACTTC
TRBV27	TRBJ1-5	NA	NA	CASSFPGQPQHF	TGTGCCAGCAGTTTCCCGGGGCAGCCCCAGCATTTT
TRBV27	TRBJ1-4	TRBD1	NA	CASGPGQPIATNEKLFF	TGTGCCAGCGGACCGGGACAGCCGATAGCAACTAATGAAAAACTGTTTTTT
TRBV2	TRBJ2-7	TRBD2	NA	CASSEPKAGEVYEQYF	TGTGCCAGCAGTGAACCGAAGGCGGGAGAGGTCTACGAGCAGTACTTC
TRBV4-3	TRBJ2-5	NA	NA	CASSQLGGVTQYF	TGCGCCAGCAGCCAACTAGGGGGAGTGACCCAGTACTTC
TRBV11-2	TRBJ1-4	TRBD1	NA	CASSGRDRAYEKLFF	TGTGCCAGCAGCGGGCGGGACAGGGCTTATGAAAAACTGTTTTTT
TRBV6-5	TRBJ2-7	NA	NA	CASSLDSAYEQYF	TGTGCCAGCAGTCTTGACAGTGCCTACGAGCAGTACTTC
TRBV7-9	TRBJ2-7	NA	once	CASSLSLDRGGGEQYF	TGTGCCAGCAGCTTATCCCTGGACAGAGGCGGTGGCGAGCAGTACTTC
TRBV30	TRBJ2-2	TRBD2	NA	CAWSQVAGETGELFF	TGTGCCTGGAGTCAGGTAGCGGGCGAAACCGGGGAGCTGTTTTTT
TRBV23-1	TRBJ1-5	TRBD1	NA	CAIRQGGQPQHF	TGCGCCATTCGACAGGGCGGGCAGCCCCAGCATTTT
TRBV19	TRBJ1-4	NA	NA	CASTPTRWGINEKLFF	TGTGCCAGTACCCCTACCAGATGGGGGATTAATGAAAAACTGTTTTTT
TRBV7-9	TRBJ1-3	NA	NA	CASSLGPSSGNTIYF	TGTGCCAGCAGCCTAGGACCCAGCTCTGGAAACACCATATATTTT
TRBV7-9	TRBJ2-7	TRBD2	few	CASSSGLAVYEQYF	TGTGCCAGCAGCTCCGGACTAGCGGTATACGAGCAGTACTTC
TRBV7-9	TRBJ1-4	TRBD1	NA	CASSTRRTGENEKLFF	TGTGCCAGCAGCACGAGGAGGACAGGGGAAAATGAAAAACTGTTTTTT
TRBV5-6	TRBJ2-7	TRBD1	NA	CASSLGTGGYEQYF	TGTGCCAGCAGCTTGGGGACAGGCGGCTACGAGCAGTACTTC
TRBV2	TRBJ2-7	NA	NA	CASSADGPEQYF	TGTGCCAGCAGTGCCGACGGGCCCGAGCAGTACTTC
TRBV13	TRBJ2-3	NA	NA	CASSLGADTDTQYF	TGTGCCAGCAGCTTAGGAGCAGACACAGATACGCAGTATTTT
TRBV5-6	TRBJ1-2	NA	NA	CASSYGTIHYGYTF	TGTGCCAGCAGTTACGGGACCATTCATTATGGCTACACCTTC
TRBV28	TRBJ2-7	TRBD1	NA	CASSSRDSDYEQYF	TGTGCCAGCAGTTCCCGGGACAGTGATTACGAGCAGTACTTC
TRBV7-8	TRBJ2-2	TRBD1	NA	CASSLDRGSGELFF	TGTGCCAGCAGCTTAGACAGGGGATCCGGGGAGCTGTTTTTT
TRBV19	TRBJ1-5	NA	once	CASSILTGWDQPQHF	TGTGCCAGTAGTATATTAACGGGTTGGGATCAGCCCCAGCATTTT
TRBV4-3	TRBJ2-1	TRBD2	NA	CASSQDLASGRVEQFF	TGCGCCAGCAGCCAAGATCTTGCTAGCGGGAGGGTTGAGCAGTTCTTC
TRBV5-6	TRBJ2-1	TRBD2	once	CASRMTSGRNNEQFF	TGTGCCAGCAGGATGACTAGCGGGAGGAACAATGAGCAGTTCTTC
TRBV9	TRBJ2-7	TRBD1	NA	CASSVATGAYEQYF	TGTGCCAGCAGCGTAGCAACAGGGGCCTACGAGCAGTACTTC
TRBV10-3	TRBJ2-1	TRBD2	NA	CAIGTSGTNEQFF	TGTGCCATAGGGACTAGCGGGACTAATGAGCAGTTCTTC
TRBV27	TRBJ2-3	NA	NA	CASSLQVGGDTQYF	TGTGCCAGCAGCTTACAGGTCGGAGGAGATACGCAGTATTTT
TRBV7-9	TRBJ2-3	TRBD2	once	CASSSKREVPDTQYF	TGTGCCAGCAGCTCCAAACGGGAGGTCCCAGATACGCAGTATTTT
TRBV27	TRBJ2-1	TRBD1	NA	CASRTRGTQGWQFF	TGTGCCAGCAGGACCAGGGGGACCCAGGGATGGCAGTTCTTC
TRBV19	TRBJ2-7	NA	NA	CASSIGQASYEQYF	TGTGCCAGTAGTATAGGGCAGGCCTCCTACGAGCAGTACTTC
TRBV10-3	TRBJ1-1	NA	NA	CAISESTGNTEAFF	TGTGCCATCAGTGAGTCAACGGGGAACACTGAAGCTTTCTTT
TRBV27	TRBJ2-2	NA	NA	CASLNNPNTGELFF	TGTGCCAGCCTTAATAACCCTAACACCGGGGAGCTGTTTTTT
TRBV7-2	TRBJ2-2	TRBD2	NA	CASSFAGVSGELFF	TGTGCCAGCAGCTTCGCGGGAGTATCCGGGGAGCTGTTTTTT
TRBV7-2	TRBJ1-4	NA	NA	CASSSGRISEKLFF	TGTGCCAGCAGCTCAGGCAGAATCAGTGAAAAACTGTTTTTT
TRBV29-1	TRBJ2-2	NA	NA	CSVVYPVGAGELFF	TGCAGCGTTGTGTATCCTGTCGGCGCCGGGGAGCTGTTTTTT
TRBV21-1	TRBJ2-5	NA	once	CASSKAGGRETQYF	TGTGCCAGCAGCAAAGCGGGGGGACGAGAGACCCAGTACTTC
TRBV14	TRBJ1-1	NA	NA	CASSLMGRGNEAFF	TGTGCCAGCAGCCTTATGGGGAGGGGCAATGAAGCTTTCTTT
TRBV19	TRBJ1-5	TRBD1	NA	CASSTWTGGQPQHF	TGTGCCAGTAGTACCTGGACAGGGGGTCAGCCCCAGCATTTT
TRBV6-5	TRBJ2-7	NA	once	CASSSVATYEQYF	TGTGCCAGCTCGAGCGTTGCTACCTACGAGCAGTACTTC
TRBV5-1	TRBJ1-1	NA	NA	CASSLGFGTVILNTEAFF	TGCGCCAGCAGCTTGGGATTTGGGACGGTGATCTTGAACACTGAAGCTTTCTTT
TRBV27	TRBJ2-7	NA	NA	CASSLSYPPSYEQYF	TGTGCCAGCAGTTTATCGTACCCACCCTCCTACGAGCAGTACTTC
TRBV2	TRBJ2-5	TRBD1	NA	CASSPPRTGARETQYF	TGTGCCAGCAGTCCTCCTAGGACAGGGGCGAGAGAGACCCAGTACTTC
TRBV7-3	TRBJ2-3	TRBD2	NA	CASRLPLTSGIGDTQYF	TGTGCCAGCAGACTCCCCCTGACTAGCGGGATTGGGGATACGCAGTATTTT
TRBV10-2	TRBJ2-3	TRBD1	NA	CASMGTETSTDTQYF	TGCGCCAGCATGGGGACAGAGACTAGCACAGATACGCAGTATTTT
TRBV4-1	TRBJ1-3	NA	NA	CASSQDGGAGNTIYF	TGCGCCAGCAGCCAAGATGGGGGCGCTGGAAACACCATATATTTT
TRBV2	TRBJ1-4	TRBD1	NA	CASTPWTGWNEKLFF	TGTGCCAGCACCCCCTGGACAGGGTGGAATGAAAAACTGTTTTTT
TRBV11-2	TRBJ1-1	NA	NA	CASSPPGEELTEAFF	TGTGCCAGCAGCCCTCCAGGGGAAGAATTGACTGAAGCTTTCTTT
TRBV2	TRBJ1-2	NA	NA	CASSEGSGPGYGYTF	TGTGCCAGCAGTGAAGGGTCCGGGCCGGGGTATGGCTACACCTTC
TRBV5-6	TRBJ1-4	TRBD1	NA	CASSVRTGGATNEKLFF	TGTGCCAGCAGCGTTAGGACAGGGGGTGCAACTAATGAAAAACTGTTTTTT
TRBV28	TRBJ1-5	TRBD1	NA	CASSLADRGNQPQHF	TGTGCCAGCAGTTTAGCCGACAGGGGAAATCAGCCCCAGCATTTT
TRBV2	TRBJ2-1	NA	NA	CASSDPSSGEQFF	TGTGCCAGCAGTGACCCTAGTAGTGGTGAGCAGTTCTTC
TRBV4-2	TRBJ2-3	NA	NA	CASSPVTGTSDTQYF	TGTGCCAGCAGCCCGGTAACGGGGACGTCAGATACGCAGTATTTT
TRBV19	TRBJ2-2	NA	NA	CASSIRSGLTGELFF	TGTGCCAGTAGTATACGTTCGGGGTTAACCGGGGAGCTGTTTTTT
TRBV12-2	TRBJ2-1	NA	NA	CASRLTGHYNEQFF	TGTGCAAGTCGCTTAACAGGACACTACAATGAGCAGTTCTTC
TRBV9	TRBJ2-1	NA	NA	CASSVGPGESNEQFF	TGTGCCAGCAGCGTAGGTCCGGGCGAAAGCAATGAGCAGTTCTTC
TRBV7-8	TRBJ2-7	NA	NA	CASSPSHGFYEQYF	TGTGCCAGCAGCCCATCGCACGGGTTCTACGAGCAGTACTTC
TRBV7-9	TRBJ2-1	NA	NA	CASSLGVGGNNEQFF	TGTGCCAGCAGCTTAGGGGTGGGAGGAAACAATGAGCAGTTCTTC
TRBV4-1	TRBJ2-3	TRBD2	NA	CASSRSGRASDTQYF	TGCGCCAGCAGCCGGAGCGGGAGGGCCTCAGATACGCAGTATTTT
TRBV7-9	TRBJ1-2	NA	NA	CASSLGSPAPYGYTF	TGTGCCAGCAGCTTGGGATCCCCGGCCCCCTATGGCTACACCTTC
TRBV27	TRBJ2-7	TRBD2	NA	CASSLLGTSGVDEQYF	TGTGCCAGCAGTTTATTGGGGACTAGCGGGGTTGACGAGCAGTACTTC